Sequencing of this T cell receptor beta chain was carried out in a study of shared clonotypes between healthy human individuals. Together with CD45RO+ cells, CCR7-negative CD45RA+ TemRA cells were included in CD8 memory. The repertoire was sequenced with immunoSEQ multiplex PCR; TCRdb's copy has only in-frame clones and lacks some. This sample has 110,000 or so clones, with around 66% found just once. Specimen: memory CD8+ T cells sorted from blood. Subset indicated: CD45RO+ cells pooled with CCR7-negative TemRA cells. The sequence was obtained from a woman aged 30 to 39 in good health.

DNA for the CDR3: TGTGCCAGCAGTTACTCGGGGTCTGATAATGAAAAACTGTTTTTT. It yields the protein CASSYSGSDNEKLFF. The chain employs TRBV6-5 and TRBJ1-4; no clear D. The CDR3 contains 15 residues. V was clipped by 0 bases and J by 4 bases, with 9 bases between them. Germline lookup yields CDR1 MNHEY and CDR2 SVGAGI.